This T cell receptor beta chain was recorded in a study of graft-versus-host responses after intestinal transplantation. Study-wide background: All recipients got anti-thymocyte globulin induction, then tacrolimus and steroids for roughly three years.

Note on this clone: The antigen is not known.

The table came from immunoSEQ multiplex PCR; TCRdb's copy has only in-frame clones and leaves some out. The profile shows about 45,000 clones, about 91% of them singletons. This CDR3 spans 16 amino acids. CDR1 and CDR2 (germline): LGHNA, YSLEER. The germline V and J ends were trimmed by 0 bases and 2 bases, with 11 bases remaining between them. Study outcomes and limitations: Allograft clonal ratios (graft-versus-host to host-versus-graft) were high in patients who had graft-donor T cell macrochimerism.

The receptor comes from a human patient who received an intestinal transplant, so some T cells may come from the graft donor. The chain employs TRBV4-3 and TRBJ2-1, with D perhaps TRBD2 (6 bases). Sequencing was performed on PBMCs, taken 524 days after transplant. CDR3 amino acids: CASSQEGSGAYNEQFF. CDR3 bases: TGCGCCAGCAGCCAAGAGGGCTCGGGAGCCTACAATGAGCAGTTCTTC.